Listed here are 14 T cell receptor beta chains from one sample, sequenced in a study of blood T cell repertoires in COVID-19. Only in-frame clones appear in the TCRdb table, and some are missing; sequencing was by immunoSEQ multiplex PCR. Of almost 100,000 clones listed, 86% were seen once; the top ten hold 9% to 12%. The sample consisted of peripheral blood. The receptors here all came from a man in his forties or fifties with acute or convalescent COVID-19.

V gene TRBV18 combines with J gene TRBJ1-1; D is uncertain. The CDR3 runs 13 residues. Germline V gene sequence: CDR1 KGHSH, CDR2 LQKENI. V was cut by 4 bases and J by 3 bases, with 9 bases left in between. The CDR3 region has the DNA TGTGCCAGCTCACTTCGGGAGGACACTGAAGCTTTCTTT. Translated: CASSLREDTEAFF.

V and J are TRBV29-1 and TRBJ2-3, with 10 bases lining up with TRBD2. Per germline, CDR1 SQVTM and CDR2 ANQGSEA. J lost 3 bases, V lost 4 bases, and 10 bases had no gene match. The CDR3 sequence is 16 residues long. In DNA, the CDR3 is TGCAGCGTTGCTAAGGCGGCTAGCGGGAGAACAGATACGCAGTATTTT. Translating gives CSVAKAASGRTDTQYF.

V gene TRBV7-2 combines with J gene TRBJ1-2; TRBD1 matches at 8 bases. CDR3 length: 15 amino acids. V lost 3 bases, J lost 4 bases, and 7 bases stayed unmatched. Germline V gene sequence: CDR1 SGHTA, CDR2 FQGNSA. CDR3 DNA: TGTGCCAGCAGCTTTGACAGGGGATCTGCCTATGGCTACACCTTC. Amino acids: CASSFDRGSAYGYTF.

The CDR3 DNA follows: TGTGCCAGCAGTTACTCCCAGGGGATCAACGAGCAGTACTTC. Translating gives CASSYSQGINEQYF. The V and J genes are TRBV6-5 and TRBJ2-7, with a weak D call TRBD1 (6 bases). Germline V CDR1 and CDR2: MNHEY, SVGAGI. The CDR3 sequence is 14 residues long. V was pared by 0 bases and J by 5 bases, with 11 bases between.

V usage is TRBV7-2 and J usage is TRBJ1-1; possibly TRBD1 for D (5 bases). Germline CDR1 and CDR2: SGHTA and FQGNSA. The V gene lost 5 bases and the J gene lost 1 base, with 8 bases spanning the gap. The CDR3 length is 13 residues. The CDR3 DNA follows: TGTGCCAGCAGCCGACAGACGAACACTGAAGCTTTCTTT. Translated: CASSRQTNTEAFF. The whole variable domain, remainder taken from reference TRBV7-2 and TRBJ1-1, is GAGVSQSPSNKVTEKGKDVELRCDPISGHTALYWYRQSLGQGLEFLIYFQGNSAPDKSGLPSDRFSAERTGGSVSTLTIQRTQQEDSAVYLCASSRQTNTEAFFGQGTRLTVV.

This chain joins TRBV14 and TRBJ2-3; maybe TRBD2 (5 bases). CDR1 and CDR2 (germline): SGHDN, FVKESK. The CDR3 is 12 residues long. V was cut by 4 bases and J by 6 bases, with 8 bases left in between. CDR3 in amino acids: CASSRTRDTQYF. The DNA of the CDR3 is TGTGCCAGCAGCCGTACTAGGGATACGCAGTATTTT.

The chain employs TRBV18 and TRBJ2-3, with D unclear. Germline V gene sequence: CDR1 KGHSH, CDR2 LQKENI. V was cut by 5 bases and J by 4 bases, with 10 bases left in between. The CDR3 runs to 13 residues. The CDR3 coding sequence is TGTGCCAGCTCAAGCTCCATGGCAGATACGCAGTATTTT. It encodes CASSSSMADTQYF.

This chain connects TRBV5-4 to TRBJ2-2; TRBD1 aligns across 9 bases. The germline CDR1 and CDR2 sequences are SGHNT and YYREEE (reference sequence). V lost 0 bases and J lost 7; bases outside the gene matches: 10. The CDR3 spans 17 residues. Here the CDR3 DNA reads TGTGCCAGCAGCTTGGGACCGGGACAGGGTGCCGGCGGGGAGCTGTTTTTT. Its protein is CASSLGPGQGAGGELFF.

The V gene is TRBV5-1, the J gene TRBJ1-1; a weak D match, TRBD1 (5 bases). Germline-derived CDR1 and CDR2 are SGHRS and YFSETQ. Trimming removed 3 bases at V and 0 bases at J, with 15 bases between. The CDR3 runs to 16 residues. The CDR3 loop reads CASSSPGRTMNTEAFF. CDR3 DNA sequence: TGCGCCAGCAGCTCACCGGGACGGACTATGAACACTGAAGCTTTCTTT.

V usage is TRBV3-1 (or the pseudogene TRBV3-2) and J usage is TRBJ2-1; 9 bases are shared with TRBD1. Trimming at V came to 3 bases and at J to 3 bases, leaving 3 bases not matched to a gene. Germline CDR1 is LGHDT and CDR2 is YNNKEL (reference sequence). The CDR3 extends over 15 amino acids. This chain's CDR3 is CASSQLGQGYNEQFF. CDR3 nucleotide sequence: TGTGCCAGCAGCCAGTTGGGACAGGGCTACAATGAGCAGTTCTTC.

The V call is TRBV9, the J call TRBJ1-6; no clear D. The V end lost 0 bases, the J end lost 9 bases, and 10 bases lay between the germline ends. Germline CDR1 SGDLS, CDR2 YYNGEE. The CDR3 length is 14 residues. The chain's CDR3 is CASSVAEEGSPLHF. The CDR3 DNA sequence: TGTGCCAGCAGCGTAGCTGAGGAGGGTTCACCCCTCCACTTT.

J is TRBJ1-1 and V is TRBV6-6, with D tentatively TRBD1 (6 bases). The CDR3 is 11 amino acids. Trimming took 6 bases from V and 8 from J, leaving 10 bases between them. CDR1 is MNHNY and CDR2 is SVGAGI in the germline V gene (reference sequence). Here the CDR3 DNA reads TGTGCCAGCAGCAGGGGCACCGAAGCTTTCTTT. Its translation is CASSRGTEAFF.

The chain links TRBV5-1 to TRBJ2-2; maybe TRBD1 (6 bases). The CDR3 spans 17 residues. Germline-derived CDR1 and CDR2 are SGHRS and YFSETQ. Trimming removed 3 bases at V and 4 bases at J, with 19 bases between. The CDR3 protein is CASSSRERTAITGELFF. The CDR3 DNA follows: TGCGCCAGCAGCTCGAGGGAAAGGACAGCTATCACCGGGGAGCTGTTTTTT.

The genes are TRBV10-3 and TRBJ1-1; D possibly corresponds to TRBD1 (5 bases). Germline-derived CDR1 and CDR2 are ENHRY and SYGVKD. The CDR3 totals 12 residues. The V gene lost 8 bases and the J gene lost 4 bases, with 11 bases spanning the gap. CDR3 amino acids: CAIEDKGTEAFF. The DNA for the CDR3 is TGTGCCATCGAGGACAAGGGCACTGAAGCTTTCTTT.